This paragraph covers one TCR beta chain sequence. Unstimulated PBMCs were sorted into CD3+CD4+ and CD3+CD8+ populations. The sample comes from a study of T cell clones after liver transplantation. As for the study in general: Third-party-reactive TCRbeta sequences from pre-transplant mixed lymphocyte reactions served as antigen-independent comparators.

Profiling relied on immunoSEQ multiplex PCR, and the TCRdb table lists in-frame clones only, not all of them. The data contain roughly 55,000 clones, roughly 80% of them singletons. The V end was cut by 3 bases, the J end by 0 bases, with 9 bases between. Germline loops: CDR1 LNHDA, CDR2 SQIVND (reference sequence). The CDR3 has 16 amino acids. The V and J genes are TRBV19 and TRBJ2-6; D ambiguous. This sample comprised CD4+ T cells from blood, obtained before liver transplant. This clonotype originated in a human donor who received a liver transplant. Here the CDR3 reads CASSMVSPSGANVLTF. Here the CDR3 DNA reads TGTGCCAGTAGTATGGTCAGCCCCTCTGGGGCCAACGTCCTGACTTTC.